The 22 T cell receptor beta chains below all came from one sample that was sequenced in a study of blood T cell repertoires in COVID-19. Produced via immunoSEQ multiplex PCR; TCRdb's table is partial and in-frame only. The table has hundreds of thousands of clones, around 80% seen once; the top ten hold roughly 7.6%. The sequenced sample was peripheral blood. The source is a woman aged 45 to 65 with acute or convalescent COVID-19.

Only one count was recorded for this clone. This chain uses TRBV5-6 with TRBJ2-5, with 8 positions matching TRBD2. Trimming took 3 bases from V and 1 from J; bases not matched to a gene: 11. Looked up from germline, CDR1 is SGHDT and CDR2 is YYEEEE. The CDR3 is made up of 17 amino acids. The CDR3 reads CASSSLGVAGSQETQYF. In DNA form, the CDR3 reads TGTGCCAGCAGCTCCCTCGGGGTAGCGGGATCCCAAGAGACCCAGTACTTC.

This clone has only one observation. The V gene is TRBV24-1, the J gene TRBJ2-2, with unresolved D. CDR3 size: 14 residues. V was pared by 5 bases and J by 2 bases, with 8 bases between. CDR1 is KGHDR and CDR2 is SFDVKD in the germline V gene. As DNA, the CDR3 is TGTGCCACCAGTGCGCTACCCAACACCGGGGAGCTGTTTTTT. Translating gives CATSALPNTGELFF.

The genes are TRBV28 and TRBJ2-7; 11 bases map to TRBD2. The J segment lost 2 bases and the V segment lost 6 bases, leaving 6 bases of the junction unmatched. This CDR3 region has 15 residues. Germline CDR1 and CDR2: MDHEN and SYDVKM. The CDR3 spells CASSPLAGDTYEQYF. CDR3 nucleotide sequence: TGTGCCAGCAGCCCACTAGCGGGAGATACCTACGAGCAGTACTTC.

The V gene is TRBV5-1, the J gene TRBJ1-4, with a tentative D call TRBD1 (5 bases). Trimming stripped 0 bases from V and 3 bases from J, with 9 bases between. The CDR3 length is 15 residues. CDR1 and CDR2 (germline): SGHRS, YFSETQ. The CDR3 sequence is CASSLVGQSNEKLFF. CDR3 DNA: TGCGCCAGCAGCTTGGTCGGACAATCTAATGAAAAACTGTTTTTT.

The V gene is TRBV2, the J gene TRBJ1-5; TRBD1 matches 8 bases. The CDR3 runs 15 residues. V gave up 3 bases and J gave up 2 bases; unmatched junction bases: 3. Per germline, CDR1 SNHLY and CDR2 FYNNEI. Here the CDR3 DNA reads TGTGCCAGCAGTGACCAGACAGGGGGCAATCAGCCCCAGCATTTT. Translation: CASSDQTGGNQPQHF.

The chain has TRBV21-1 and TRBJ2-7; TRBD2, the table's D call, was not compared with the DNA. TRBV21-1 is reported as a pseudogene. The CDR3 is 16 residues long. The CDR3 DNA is TGTGCCAGCAGCAATGTTAATGGGTCTAGCGGCTACGAGCAGTACTTC. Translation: CASSNVNGSSGYEQYF.

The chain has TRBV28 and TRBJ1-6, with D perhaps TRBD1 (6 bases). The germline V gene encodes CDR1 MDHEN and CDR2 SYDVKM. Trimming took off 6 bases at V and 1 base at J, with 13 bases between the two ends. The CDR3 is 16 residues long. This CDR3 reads CASRTSTGSYNSPLHF. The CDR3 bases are TGTGCCAGCAGAACCTCCACAGGGTCCTATAATTCACCCCTCCACTTT.

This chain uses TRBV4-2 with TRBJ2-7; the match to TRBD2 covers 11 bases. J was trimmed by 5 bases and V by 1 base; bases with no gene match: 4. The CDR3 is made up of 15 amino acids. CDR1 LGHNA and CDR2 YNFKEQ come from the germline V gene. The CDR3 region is CASSQGLAGIDEQYF. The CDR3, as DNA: TGTGCCAGCAGCCAAGGACTAGCGGGAATCGACGAGCAGTACTTC.

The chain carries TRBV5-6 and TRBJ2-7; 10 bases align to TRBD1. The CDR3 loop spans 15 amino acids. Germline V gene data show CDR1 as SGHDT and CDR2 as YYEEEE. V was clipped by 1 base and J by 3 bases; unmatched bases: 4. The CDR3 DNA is TGTGCCAGCAGCTTGCCCCGGGACAGGGGCTACGAGCAGTACTTC. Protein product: CASSLPRDRGYEQYF.

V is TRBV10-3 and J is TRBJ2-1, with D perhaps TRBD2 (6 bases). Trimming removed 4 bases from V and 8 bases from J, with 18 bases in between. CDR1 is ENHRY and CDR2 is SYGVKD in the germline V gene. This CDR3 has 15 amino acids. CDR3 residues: CAISGGASDLYEQFF. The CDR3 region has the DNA TGTGCCATCAGTGGAGGAGCTAGCGATCTCTATGAGCAGTTCTTC.

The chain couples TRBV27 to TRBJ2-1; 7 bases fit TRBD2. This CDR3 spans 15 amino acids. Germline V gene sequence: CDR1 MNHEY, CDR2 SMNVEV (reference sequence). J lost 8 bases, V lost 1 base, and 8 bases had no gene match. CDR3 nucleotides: TGTGCCAGCAGTTTATTCGGACTAGACGGCGATGAGCAGTTCTTC. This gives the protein CASSLFGLDGDEQFF.

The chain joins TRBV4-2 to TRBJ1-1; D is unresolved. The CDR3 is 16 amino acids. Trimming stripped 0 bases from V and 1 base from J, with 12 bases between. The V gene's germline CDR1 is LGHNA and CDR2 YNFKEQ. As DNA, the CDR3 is TGTGCCAGCAGCCAAGAAGTTATAACTACGAACACTGAAGCTTTCTTT. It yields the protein CASSQEVITTNTEAFF.

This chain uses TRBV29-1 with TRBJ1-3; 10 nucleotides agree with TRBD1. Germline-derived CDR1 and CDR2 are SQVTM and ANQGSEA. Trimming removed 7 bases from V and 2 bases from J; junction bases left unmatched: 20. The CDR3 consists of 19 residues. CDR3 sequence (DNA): TGCAGCGGCCCCTTTCCCCCCTGCTTCGGACAGGGGGCTGGAAACACCATATATTTT. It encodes CSGPFPPCFGQGAGNTIYF.

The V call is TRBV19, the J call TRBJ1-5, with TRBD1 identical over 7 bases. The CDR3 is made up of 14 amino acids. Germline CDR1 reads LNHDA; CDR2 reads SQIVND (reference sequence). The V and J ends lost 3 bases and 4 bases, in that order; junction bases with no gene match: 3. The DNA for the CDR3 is TGTGCCAGTAGTATGCAGGGGGGAAATCAGCCCCAGCATTTT. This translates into CASSMQGGNQPQHF.

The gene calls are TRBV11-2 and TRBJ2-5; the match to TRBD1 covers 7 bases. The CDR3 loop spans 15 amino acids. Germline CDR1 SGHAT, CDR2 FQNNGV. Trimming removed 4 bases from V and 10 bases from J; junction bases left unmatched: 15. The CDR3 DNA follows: TGTGCCAGCAGCTCAACCTGGGACAGAGCTCTGGTCCAGTACTTC. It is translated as CASSSTWDRALVQYF.

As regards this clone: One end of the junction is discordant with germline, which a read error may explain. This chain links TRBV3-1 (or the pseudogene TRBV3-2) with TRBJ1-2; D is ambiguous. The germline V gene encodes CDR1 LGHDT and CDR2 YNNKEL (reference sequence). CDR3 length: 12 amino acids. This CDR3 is CASTQEGGGYTF. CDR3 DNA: TGTGCCAGCACCCAAGAAGGAGGTGGCTACACCTTC.

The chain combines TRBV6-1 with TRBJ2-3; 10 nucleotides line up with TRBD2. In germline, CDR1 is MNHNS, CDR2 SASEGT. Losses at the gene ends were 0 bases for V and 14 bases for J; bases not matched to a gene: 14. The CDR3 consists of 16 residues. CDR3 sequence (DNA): TGTGCCAGCAGTGAAGCCGGAGGGGTAGCGGGAGGTCCGGGGTATTTT. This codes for CASSEAGGVAGGPGYF.

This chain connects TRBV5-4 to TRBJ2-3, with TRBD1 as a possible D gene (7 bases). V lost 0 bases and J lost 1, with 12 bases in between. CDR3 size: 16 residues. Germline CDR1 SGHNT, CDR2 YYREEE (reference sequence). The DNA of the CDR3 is TGTGCCAGCAGCTTGGACAGGGGAGGTGGCACAGATACGCAGTATTTT. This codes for CASSLDRGGGTDTQYF.

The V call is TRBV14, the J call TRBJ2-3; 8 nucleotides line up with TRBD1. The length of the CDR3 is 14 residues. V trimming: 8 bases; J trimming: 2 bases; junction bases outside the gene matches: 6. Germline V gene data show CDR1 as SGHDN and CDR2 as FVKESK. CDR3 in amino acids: CASFDRGFTDTQYF. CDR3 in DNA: TGTGCCAGCTTCGACAGGGGATTCACAGATACGCAGTATTTT.

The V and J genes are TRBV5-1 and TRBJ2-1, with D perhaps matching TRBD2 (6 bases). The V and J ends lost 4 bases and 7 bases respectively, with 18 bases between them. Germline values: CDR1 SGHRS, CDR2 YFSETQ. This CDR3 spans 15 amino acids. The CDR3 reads CASSIPLAQSNEQFF. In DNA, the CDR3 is TGCGCCAGCAGCATTCCCCTAGCGCAATCAAATGAGCAGTTCTTC.

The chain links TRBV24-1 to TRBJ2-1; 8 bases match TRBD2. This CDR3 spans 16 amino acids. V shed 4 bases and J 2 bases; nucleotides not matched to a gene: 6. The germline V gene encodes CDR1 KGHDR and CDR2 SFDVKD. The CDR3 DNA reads TGTGCCACCAGTGACACTACTAGCGGCGCCTACAATGAGCAGTTCTTC. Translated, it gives CATSDTTSGAYNEQFF.

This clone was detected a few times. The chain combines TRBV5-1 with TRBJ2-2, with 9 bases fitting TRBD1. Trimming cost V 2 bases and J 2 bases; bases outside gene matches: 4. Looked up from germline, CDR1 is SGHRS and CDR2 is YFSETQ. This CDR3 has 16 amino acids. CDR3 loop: CASSLQGAENTGELFF. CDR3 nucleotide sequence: TGCGCCAGCAGCTTACAGGGGGCAGAAAACACCGGGGAGCTGTTTTTT.